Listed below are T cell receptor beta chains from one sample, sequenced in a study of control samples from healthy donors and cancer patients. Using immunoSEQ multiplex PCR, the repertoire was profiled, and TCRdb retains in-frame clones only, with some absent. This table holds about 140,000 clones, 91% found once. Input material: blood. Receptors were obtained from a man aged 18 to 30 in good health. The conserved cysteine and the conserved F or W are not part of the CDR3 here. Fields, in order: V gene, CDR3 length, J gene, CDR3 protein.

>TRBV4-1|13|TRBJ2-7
ASSHDRADSYEQY
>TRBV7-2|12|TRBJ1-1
ASSLGGGGRGAF
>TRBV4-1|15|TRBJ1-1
ASSQGGFSKGHTEAF
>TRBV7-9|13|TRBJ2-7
ASSERQGAGYEQY
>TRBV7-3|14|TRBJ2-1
ASSLTGTSGYNEQF
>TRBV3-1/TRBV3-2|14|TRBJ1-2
ASSQDREYSRYGYT
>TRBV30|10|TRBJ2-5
AWRDSQETQY
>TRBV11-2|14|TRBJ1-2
ASSLGTGLINYGYT
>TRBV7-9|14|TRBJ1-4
ASSLSHPATNEKLF
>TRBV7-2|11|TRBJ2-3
ASSSVHTDTQY
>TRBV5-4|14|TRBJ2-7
ASSLPQTGGRDEQY
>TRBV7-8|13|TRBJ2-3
ASSPHRVSTDTQY
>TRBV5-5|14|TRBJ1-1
ASSLPRTTLNTEAF
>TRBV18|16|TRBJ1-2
ASSPQGQGSGTSYGYT
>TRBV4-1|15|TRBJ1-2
ASSQDRDRRRNYGYT
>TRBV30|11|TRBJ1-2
AWSRGQGFGYT
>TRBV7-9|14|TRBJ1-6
ASSLWRSSYNSPLH
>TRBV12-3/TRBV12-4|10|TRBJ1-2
ASSLALSGYT
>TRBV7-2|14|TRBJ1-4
ASSFDPRVTNEKLF
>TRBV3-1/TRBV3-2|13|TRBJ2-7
ASSQGLAGSYEQY
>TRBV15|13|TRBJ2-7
ATSRDAAGAYEQY
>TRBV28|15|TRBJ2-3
ASSSLGGIRSTDTQY